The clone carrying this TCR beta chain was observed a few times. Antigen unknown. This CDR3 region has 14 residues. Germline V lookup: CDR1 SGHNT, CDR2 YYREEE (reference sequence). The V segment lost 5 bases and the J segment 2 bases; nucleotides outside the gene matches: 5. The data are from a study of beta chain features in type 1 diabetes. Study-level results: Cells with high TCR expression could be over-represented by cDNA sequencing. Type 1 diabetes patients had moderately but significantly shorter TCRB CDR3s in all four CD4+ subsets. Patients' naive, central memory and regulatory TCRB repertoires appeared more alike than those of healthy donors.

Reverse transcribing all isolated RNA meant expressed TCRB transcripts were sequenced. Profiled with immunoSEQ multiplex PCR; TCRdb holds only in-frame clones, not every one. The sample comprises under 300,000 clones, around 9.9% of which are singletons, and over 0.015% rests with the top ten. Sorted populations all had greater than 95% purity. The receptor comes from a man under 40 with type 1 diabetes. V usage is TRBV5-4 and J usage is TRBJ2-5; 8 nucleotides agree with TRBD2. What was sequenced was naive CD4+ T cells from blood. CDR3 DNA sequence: TGTGCCAGCAGTAGTTCGGGGGGGCAAGAGACCCAGTACTTC. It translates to CASSSSGGQETQYF.